The 26 T cell receptor beta chains reported below all come from one sample, sequenced in a study of blood T cell repertoires in COVID-19. Repertoires were generated with immunoSEQ multiplex PCR, while TCRdb's copy carries only in-frame clones and drops some. This sample carries about 48,000 clones, around 86% of them seen once, and the ten largest clones take around 2.6%. The sample was peripheral blood. These receptors came from a woman older than 75 with COVID-19, enrolled during active disease.

The rearrangement joins TRBV6-6 to TRBJ1-1; 8 positions match TRBD1. Germline loops: CDR1 MNHNY, CDR2 SVGAGI (reference sequence). CDR3 length: 14 amino acids. V lost 6 bases and J lost 5; bases outside the gene matches: 8. CDR3 region: CASSPRQGRTEAFF. As DNA, the CDR3 is TGTGCCAGCAGCCCCCGACAGGGGAGAACTGAAGCTTTCTTT.

This rearrangement joins TRBV5-4 to TRBJ2-7; 14 bases map to TRBD2. Losses at the gene ends were 0 bases for V and 3 bases for J; bases not matched to a gene: 2. CDR3 length: 16 amino acids. In germline, CDR1 is SGHNT, CDR2 YYREEE (reference sequence). The CDR3 sequence: CASSLGLAGGSYEQYF. For the CDR3, the DNA is TGTGCCAGCAGCTTGGGACTAGCGGGGGGGAGCTACGAGCAGTACTTC.

This clone was counted once. CDR3 in amino acids: CASSQRIGNNRGNEKLFF. The CDR3, as DNA: TGCGCCAGCAGCCAAAGGATAGGGAATAATAGGGGGAATGAAAAACTGTTTTTT. The rearrangement joins TRBV4-1 to TRBJ1-4; weak D call: TRBD1 (6 bases). Trimming removed 2 bases at V and 5 bases at J, with 21 bases between. From germline, CDR1 is MGHRA and CDR2 YSYEKL. CDR3 size: 18 residues.

This clone was seen more than once but under ten times. The chain has TRBV2 and TRBJ1-4; 7 bases match TRBD1. The CDR3 consists of 14 residues. In germline, CDR1 is SNHLY, CDR2 FYNNEI. J lost 3 bases, V lost 8 bases, and 6 bases had no gene match. CDR3 in DNA: TGTGCCAGCCGACAGGGAAGCGCTAATGAAAAACTGTTTTTT. Translated, it gives CASRQGSANEKLFF.

The chain joins TRBV7-2 to TRBJ1-2, with 9 bases aligning to TRBD1. The ends lost 5 bases at V and 4 bases at J; junction bases unmatched: 8. The CDR3 has 15 amino acids. Germline V gene sequence: CDR1 SGHTA, CDR2 FQGNSA. The CDR3 nucleotides are TGTGCCAGCAGCCCAAACAGGGGGCAGGGCTATGGCTACACCTTC. Translation: CASSPNRGQGYGYTF.

This chain uses TRBV29-1 with TRBJ1-2; 9 bases agree with TRBD1. The CDR3 runs 13 residues. Looked up from germline, CDR1 is SQVTM and CDR2 is ANQGSEA. Trimming cost V 7 bases and J 1 base; bases outside gene matches: 4. The CDR3 sequence is CSAQTGGNYGYTF. In DNA, the CDR3 is TGCAGCGCTCAGACAGGGGGTAACTATGGCTACACCTTC.

V usage is TRBV19 and J usage is TRBJ1-1, with a tentative D call TRBD1 (5 bases). The germline V gene encodes CDR1 LNHDA and CDR2 SQIVND (reference sequence). The ends were cut back, 6 bases at V and 6 bases at J, with 23 bases in the middle. CDR3 length: 16 residues. Written as DNA, the CDR3 is TGTGCCAGTAGATCCTTGGAGGGGAGTAGTTTGGCTGAAGCTTTCTTT. Protein: CASRSLEGSSLAEAFF. Looking up the rest from reference TRBV19 and TRBJ1-1 gives the full variable domain: DGGITQSPKYLFRKEGQNVTLSCEQNLNHDAMYWYRQDPGQGLRLIYYSQIVNDFQKGDIAEGYSVSREKKESFPLTVTSAQKNPTAFYLCASRSLEGSSLAEAFFGQGTRLTVV.

The chain has TRBV7-2 and TRBJ1-3; D remains ambiguous. CDR1 SGHTA and CDR2 FQGNSA come from the germline V gene. This CDR3 region has 13 residues. The V gene lost 2 bases and the J gene lost 8 bases, with 10 bases spanning the gap. The CDR3: CASSLSGRDTIYF. For the CDR3, the DNA is TGTGCCAGCAGCTTAAGTGGGAGGGACACCATATATTTT.

J is TRBJ2-1 and V is TRBV14; TRBD2 matches at 10 bases. The germline V gene encodes CDR1 SGHDN and CDR2 FVKESK. The CDR3 length is 16 residues. J gave up 3 bases and V 4 bases, and 6 bases lay outside the gene matches. CDR3 DNA sequence: TGTGCCAGCAGCCCCCTAGGACTAGCGGTCTACAATGAGCAGTTCTTC. Its translation is CASSPLGLAVYNEQFF. Supplemented by reference TRBV14 and TRBJ2-1, the full variable domain reads EAGVTQFPSHSVIEKGQTVTLRCDPISGHDNLYWYRRVMGKEIKFLLHFVKESKQDESGMPNNRFLAERTGGTYSTLKVQPAELEDSGVYFCASSPLGLAVYNEQFFGPGTRLTVL.

V gene TRBV4-2 combines with J gene TRBJ1-1; D is ambiguous. Germline V lookup: CDR1 LGHNA, CDR2 YNFKEQ. The V end lost 4 bases, the J end lost 3 bases, and 15 bases lay between the germline ends. This CDR3 has 15 amino acids. CDR3 nucleotides: TGTGCCAGCAGCCCCGTGGCAGCGCTGGACACTGAAGCTTTCTTT. Translating it yields CASSPVAALDTEAFF.

The chain carries TRBV5-1 and TRBJ1-1; weak D call: TRBD1 (5 bases). Looked up from germline, CDR1 is SGHRS and CDR2 is YFSETQ. V lost 4 bases and J lost 4, with 11 bases in between. The CDR3 contains 13 residues. For the CDR3, the DNA is TGCGCCAGCAGCCGCAGGGATGGCACTGAAGCTTTCTTT. Encoded protein: CASSRRDGTEAFF. The variable domain in full, with the rest retrieved from reference TRBV5-1 and TRBJ1-1, is KAGVTQTPRYLIKTRGQQVTLSCSPISGHRSVSWYQQTPGQGLQFLFEYFSETQRNKGNFPGRFSGRQFSNSRSEMNVSTLELGDSALYLCASSRRDGTEAFFGQGTRLTVV.

This clone came up a few times. The chain couples TRBV7-9 to TRBJ2-7; D perhaps matches TRBD2 (5 bases). The CDR3 sequence is 18 residues long. CDR1 SEHNR and CDR2 FQNEAQ come from the germline V gene (reference sequence). V lost 5 bases to trimming and J lost 3 bases, with 26 bases between them. The CDR3 is CASSLFVLWGEYGYEQYF. The CDR3 nucleotides read TGTGCCAGCAGCCTTTTCGTGTTATGGGGAGAATACGGCTACGAGCAGTACTTC.

The J gene is TRBJ2-5, the V gene TRBV9; possible D gene TRBD2, 5 bases. CDR3 length: 13 amino acids. V was pared by 0 bases and J by 5 bases, with 8 bases between. CDR1 is SGDLS and CDR2 is YYNGEE in the germline V gene. The CDR3 coding sequence is TGTGCCAGCAGCGTAGGACTAATGGAGACCCAGTACTTC. Its translation is CASSVGLMETQYF.

The CDR3 here is CASSYSGRGGKQMQYF. The CDR3 bases are TGTGCCAGCAGTTACTCGGGACGGGGGGGCAAGCAAATGCAGTATTTT. This sequence joins TRBV6-5 and TRBJ2-3, with 8 bases identical to TRBD2. The CDR3 is made up of 16 amino acids. The trim removed 0 bases at V and 11 bases at J, leaving 13 bases unmatched. Germline V gives CDR1 MNHEY, CDR2 SVGAGI.

The rearrangement uses TRBV5-5 and TRBJ1-1, with D uncertain. Germline V lookup: CDR1 SGHKS, CDR2 YYEKEE (reference sequence). CDR3 length: 17 amino acids. Trimming removed 6 bases at V and 0 bases at J, with 21 bases between. DNA for the CDR3: TGTGCCAGCACCCAATTTGGTGCCGCGAGGGTGAACACTGAAGCTTTCTTT. This encodes CASTQFGAARVNTEAFF. The variable domain in full, completed from reference TRBV5-5 and TRBJ1-1, reads DAGVTQSPTHLIKTRGQQVTLRCSPISGHKSVSWYQQVLGQGPQFIFQYYEKEERGRGNFPDRFSARQFPNYSSELNVNALLLGDSALYLCASTQFGAARVNTEAFFGQGTRLTVV.

The chain has TRBV15 and TRBJ2-7; tentative D call: TRBD2 (5 bases). Germline CDR1 reads LNHNV; CDR2 reads YYDKDF (reference sequence). V shed 1 base and J shed 5 bases, with 18 bases lying between them. The CDR3 sequence is 16 residues long. DNA for the CDR3: TGTGCCACCAGCAGAGCCGAATTAGCGAGTAGGAACGAGCAGTACTTC. Translating it yields CATSRAELASRNEQYF. The complete variable domain, with remaining parts taken from reference TRBV15 and TRBJ2-7, reads DAMVIQNPRYQVTQFGKPVTLSCSQTLNHNVMYWYQQKSSQAPKLLFHYYDKDFNNEADTPDNFQSRRPNTSFCFLDIRSPGLGDTAMYLCATSRAELASRNEQYFGPGTRLTVT.

This clone was counted once. The CDR3 loop reads CASSPERAFTEAFF. DNA of the CDR3: TGTGCCAGCAGCCCGGAGCGAGCTTTCACTGAAGCTTTCTTT. V is TRBV7-9 and J is TRBJ1-1; D call uncertain. Germline-derived CDR1 and CDR2 are SEHNR and FQNEAQ (reference sequence). The CDR3 totals 14 residues. Trimming stripped 5 bases from V and 4 bases from J, with 14 bases between.

The rearrangement joins TRBV6-5 to TRBJ1-5, with a tentative D call TRBD1 (6 bases). Germline V gene data show CDR1 as MNHEY and CDR2 as SVGAGI. Trimming pared 4 bases from V and 3 bases from J, leaving 10 bases between. The CDR3 consists of 14 residues. As DNA, the CDR3 is TGTGCCAGCAGTTCCCACAGGGACAATCAGCCCCAGCATTTT. This encodes CASSSHRDNQPQHF.

This sequence joins TRBV7-3 and TRBJ2-2; 7 bases agree with TRBD2. Looked up from germline, CDR1 is SGHTA and CDR2 is FQGTGA. The CDR3 contains 17 residues. V dropped 5 bases and J dropped 2; count of bases not matched to a gene: 11. The DNA of the CDR3 is TGTGCCAGCAGCCAACGCCCGGCGGGGGTAAACACCGGGGAGCTGTTTTTT. Residues: CASSQRPAGVNTGELFF. Using reference TRBV7-3 and TRBJ2-2 for the parts outside the CDR3, the full variable domain is GAGVSQTPSNKVTEKGKYVELRCDPISGHTALYWYRQSLGQGPEFLIYFQGTGAADDSGLPNDRFFAVRPEGSVSTLKIQRTERGDSAVYLCASSQRPAGVNTGELFFGEGSRLTVL.

DNA for the CDR3: TGTGCCACCAGCAGAGATTTTGGCCCCAGAGGCGATGAGCAGTTCTTC. Protein: CATSRDFGPRGDEQFF. V is TRBV15 and J is TRBJ2-1, with unresolved D. CDR3 size: 16 residues. CDR1 is LNHNV, CDR2 YYDKDF, per germline (reference sequence). V was shortened by 0 bases and J by 8 bases, with 17 bases between the two germline ends.

This clone was counted a few times. CDR3 residues: CASSSGTYSNQPQHF. In nucleotides, the CDR3 is TGTGCCAGTAGCAGCGGGACATATAGCAATCAGCCCCAGCATTTT. V gene TRBV19 combines with J gene TRBJ1-5; maybe TRBD1 (6 bases). Germline-derived CDR1 and CDR2 are LNHDA and SQIVND (reference sequence). The CDR3 sequence is 15 residues long. Deletions cut 6 bases from V and 0 bases from J, with 12 bases between. Full variable domain (outside the CDR3, taken from reference TRBV19 and TRBJ1-5): DGGITQSPKYLFRKEGQNVTLSCEQNLNHDAMYWYRQDPGQGLRLIYYSQIVNDFQKGDIAEGYSVSREKKESFPLTVTSAQKNPTAFYLCASSSGTYSNQPQHFGDGTRLSIL.

V and J are TRBV30 and TRBJ1-6; no clear D. Trimming removed 1 base from V and 7 bases from J, with 8 bases in between. The CDR3 runs to 13 residues. In germline, CDR1 is GTSNPN, CDR2 SVGIG (reference sequence). The CDR3 DNA sequence: TGTGCCTGGAGTGCCCTCGGGAATTCACCCCTCCACTTT. This codes for CAWSALGNSPLHF.

V is TRBV28 and J is TRBJ2-2; TRBD1 matches at 7 bases. This CDR3 spans 17 amino acids. Germline lookup yields CDR1 MDHEN and CDR2 SYDVKM. With 7 bases clipped from V and 3 bases from J, the junction kept 14 bases outside the gene matches. The CDR3 spells CASTMPRGPGYTGELFF. The DNA of the CDR3 is TGTGCCAGCACCATGCCGAGGGGGCCAGGGTACACCGGGGAGCTGTTTTTT.

The chain uses TRBV27 and TRBJ2-7; a weak D match, TRBD2 (5 bases). CDR3 length: 14 residues. V lost 3 bases to trimming and J lost 0 bases, with 9 bases between them. The germline gives CDR1 MNHEY, CDR2 SMNVEV (reference sequence). The CDR3 spells CASSFLATSYEQYF. In DNA, the CDR3 is TGTGCCAGCAGTTTTCTAGCTACCTCCTACGAGCAGTACTTC.

The V gene is TRBV6-5, the J gene TRBJ2-1, with D uncertain. V was shortened by 8 bases and J by 3 bases, with 5 bases between the two germline ends. The CDR3 loop spans 11 amino acids. Germline CDR1 MNHEY, CDR2 SVGAGI. CDR3 DNA: TGTGCCAGCGTACTCTACAATGAGCAGTTCTTC. It translates to CASVLYNEQFF.

This chain connects TRBV13 to TRBJ2-6, with 8 bases lining up with TRBD1. Germline V CDR1 and CDR2: PRHDT, FYEKMQ (reference sequence). V shed 2 bases and J 0 bases; nucleotides not matched to a gene: 15. The CDR3 has 21 amino acids. CDR3 nucleotide sequence: TGTGCCAGCAGCTTATATGGTCGATTGGACAGGGAGATCTCTGGGGCCAACGTCCTGACTTTC. Translation gives CASSLYGRLDREISGANVLTF.